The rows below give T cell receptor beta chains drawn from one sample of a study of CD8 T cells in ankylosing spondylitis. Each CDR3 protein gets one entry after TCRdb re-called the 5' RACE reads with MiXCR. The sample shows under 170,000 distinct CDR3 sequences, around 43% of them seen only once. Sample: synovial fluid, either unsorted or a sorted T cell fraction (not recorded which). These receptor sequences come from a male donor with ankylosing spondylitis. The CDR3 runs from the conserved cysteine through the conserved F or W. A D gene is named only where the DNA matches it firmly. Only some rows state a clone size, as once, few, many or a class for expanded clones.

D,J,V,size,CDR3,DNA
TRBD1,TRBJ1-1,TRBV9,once,CASSVPEQGEDTEAFF,TGTGCCAGCAGCGTCCCCGAACAGGGGGAAGACACTGAAGCTTTCTTT
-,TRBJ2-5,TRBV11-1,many,CASSPPDRKETQYF,TGTGCCAGCAGCCCACCTGACAGAAAGGAGACCCAGTACTTC
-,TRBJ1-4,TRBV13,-,CASSIGGNEKLFF,TGTGCCAGCAGCATCGGGGGGAATGAAAAACTGTTTTTT
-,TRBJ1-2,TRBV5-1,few,CASGGDYYYGYTF,TGCGCCAGCGGGGGGGACTACTACTATGGCTACACCTTC
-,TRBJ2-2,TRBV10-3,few,CASSGRTGWTGELFF,TGTGCCTCATCGGGGAGGACAGGATGGACCGGGGAGCTGTTTTTT
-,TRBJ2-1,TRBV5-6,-,CASSVDLYNEQFF,TGTGCCAGCAGCGTCGACCTATACAATGAGCAGTTCTTC
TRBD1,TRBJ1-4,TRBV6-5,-,CASTYYRGTNEKLFF,TGTGCCAGCACGTACTACAGGGGAACTAATGAAAAACTGTTTTTT
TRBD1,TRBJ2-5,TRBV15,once,CATSRDGTGEFKETQYF,TGTGCCACCAGCAGAGACGGGACAGGGGAATTTAAAGAGACCCAGTACTTC
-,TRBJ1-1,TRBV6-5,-,CASSSPTGWRTEAFF,TGTGCCAGCAGTTCTCCCACAGGGTGGAGGACTGAAGCTTTCTTT
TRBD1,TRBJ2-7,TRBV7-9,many,CASSLGGTDLF,TGTGCCAGCAGCTTAGGGGGGACAGACCTCTTC
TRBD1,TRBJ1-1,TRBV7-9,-,CASSPLRGRVGNTEAFF,TGTGCCAGCAGCCCTCTCAGGGGGCGGGTAGGTAACACTGAAGCTTTCTTT
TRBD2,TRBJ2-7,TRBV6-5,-,CASSYARTSGGRYNEQYF,TGTGCCAGCAGTTACGCCCGGACTAGCGGGGGGCGTTACAACGAGCAGTACTTC
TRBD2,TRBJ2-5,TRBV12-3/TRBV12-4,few,CASSRSGDEETQYF,TGTGCCAGCAGCCGTAGCGGGGATGAAGAGACCCAGTACTTC
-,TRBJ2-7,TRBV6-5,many,CASSFQGGAGDEQYF,TGTGCCAGCAGTTTCCAGGGAGGAGCCGGCGACGAGCAGTACTTC
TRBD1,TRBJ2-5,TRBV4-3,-,CASSPTGGETQYF,TGCGCCAGCAGCCCAACAGGGGGAGAGACCCAGTACTTC
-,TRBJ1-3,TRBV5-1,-,CASRRLPSGNTIYF,TGCGCCAGCAGAAGATTACCCTCTGGAAACACCATATATTTT
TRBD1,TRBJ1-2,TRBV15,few,CATSNGQGRANYGYTF,TGTGCCACCAGCAACGGACAGGGCAGAGCTAACTATGGCTACACCTTC
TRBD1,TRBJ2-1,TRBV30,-,CAWSADRMILIYNEQFF,TGTGCCTGGAGTGCGGACAGGATGATTCTTATATACAATGAGCAGTTCTTC
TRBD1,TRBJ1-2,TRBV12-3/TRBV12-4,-,CASSHSTGGSGYTF,TGTGCCAGCAGCCACTCCACAGGGGGATCTGGCTACACCTTC
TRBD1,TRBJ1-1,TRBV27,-,CATGQGAVITEAFF,TGTGCCACCGGACAGGGGGCTGTAATCACTGAAGCTTTCTTT
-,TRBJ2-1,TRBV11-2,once,CASSLGHTMHNEQFF,TGTGCCAGCAGCTTGGGTCACACAATGCACAATGAGCAGTTCTTC
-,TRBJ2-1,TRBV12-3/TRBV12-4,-,CASINLPGASHLVNEQFF,TGTGCCAGCATTAATCTCCCCGGGGCTAGCCATTTGGTGAATGAGCAGTTCTTC
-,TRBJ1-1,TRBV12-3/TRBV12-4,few,CASSPPDSRGTEAFF,TGTGCCAGCAGTCCACCGGACTCCCGGGGCACTGAAGCTTTCTTT
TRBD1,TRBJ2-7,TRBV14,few,CASSQRQGRIYEQYF,TGTGCCAGCAGCCAACGACAGGGACGTATCTACGAGCAGTACTTC
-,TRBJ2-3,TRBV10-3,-,CAISGRDRLTDTQYF,TGTGCCATCAGTGGACGGGACCGTCTCACAGATACGCAGTATTTT
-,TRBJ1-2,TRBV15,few,CATSRENLYGYTF,TGTGCCACCAGCAGAGAGAACCTTTATGGCTACACCTTC
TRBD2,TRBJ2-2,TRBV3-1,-,CASSQEAGATGELFF,TGTGCCAGCAGCCAAGAAGCGGGAGCCACCGGGGAGCTGTTTTTT
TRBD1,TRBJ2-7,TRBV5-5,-,CASSWGEDREAYEQYF,TGTGCCAGCAGCTGGGGGGAGGACAGGGAAGCCTACGAGCAGTACTTC
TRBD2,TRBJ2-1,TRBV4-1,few,CASSHSSSGIHEQFF,TGCGCCAGCAGCCACTCGTCTAGCGGGATCCATGAGCAGTTCTTC
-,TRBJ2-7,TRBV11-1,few,CASSLAPPQDEQYF,TGTGCCAGCAGCTTAGCTCCTCCCCAGGACGAGCAGTACTTC
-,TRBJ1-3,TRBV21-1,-,CASSKVPGGEGGNTIYF,TGTGCCAGCAGCAAAGTTCCAGGGGGCGAAGGGGGAAACACCATATATTTT
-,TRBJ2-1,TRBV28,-,CASSSSATSYNEQFF,TGTGCCAGCAGTTCCAGCGCGACCTCCTACAATGAGCAGTTCTTC
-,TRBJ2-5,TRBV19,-,CASSFSMGIQETQYF,TGTGCCAGTAGTTTCTCCATGGGAATCCAAGAGACCCAGTACTTC
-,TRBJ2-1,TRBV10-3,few,CAISGPGLPTYNEQFF,TGTGCCATCAGCGGACCGGGACTCCCAACCTACAATGAGCAGTTCTTC
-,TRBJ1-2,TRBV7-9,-,CASSSTLDNGYTF,TGTGCCAGCAGCTCGACCCTGGATAATGGCTACACCTTC
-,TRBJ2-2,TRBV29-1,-,CSALVQGTGELFF,TGCAGCGCCTTGGTCCAGGGGACCGGGGAGCTGTTTTTT
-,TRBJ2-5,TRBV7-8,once,CASSWDRREIIQETQYF,TGTGCCAGCAGCTGGGATCGACGCGAAATTATCCAAGAGACCCAGTACTTC
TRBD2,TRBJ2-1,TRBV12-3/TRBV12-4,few,CASSFWSSGSLGDNEQFF,TGTGCCAGCAGTTTTTGGTCTAGCGGGAGTTTAGGGGACAATGAGCAGTTCTTC
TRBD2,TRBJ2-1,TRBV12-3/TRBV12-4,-,CASRHTPTGQVAGVDEQFF,TGTGCCAGCAGGCATACCCCGACAGGGCAGGTAGCGGGGGTTGATGAGCAGTTCTTC
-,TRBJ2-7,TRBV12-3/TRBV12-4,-,CASSLTGDEQYF,TGTGCCAGCAGTCTTACTGGGGATGAGCAGTACTTC
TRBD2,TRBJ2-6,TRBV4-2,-,CASSQGGSSGANVLTF,TGTGCCAGCAGCCAGGGCGGGAGCTCTGGGGCCAACGTCCTGACTTTC
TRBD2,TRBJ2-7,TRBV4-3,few,CASSSRLAESYEQYF,TGCGCCAGCAGCTCCCGCCTAGCGGAGTCCTACGAGCAGTACTTC
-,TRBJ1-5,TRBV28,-,CASSLLRDSHNQPQHF,TGTGCCAGCAGTTTATTACGTGACTCCCACAATCAGCCCCAGCATTTT
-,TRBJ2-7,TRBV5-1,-,CASSLTVFFKQYF,TGCGCCAGCAGCCTGACAGTTTTCTTCAAGCAGTACTTC